A single sample gave rise to the 5 T cell receptor beta chains below, sequenced in a study of vaccination and CD4 T cells after COVID-19 (dated by TCRdb to the early 2020s). Their antigens remain unidentified. The intended sense of this specimen's treatment or condition label: approximately 9-day PBMC culture with coronavirus spike peptide pools or control peptides (ViraFEST assay). The receptor library was made with PCR. Sequencing was carried out with an Illumina iSeq 100. DNA from cultured CD4+ T cells was subjected to TCR sequencing with the Oncomine TCR Beta short-read assay at the Johns Hopkins FTIC core. TCRdb ran its own pipeline on the public reads, namely fastp trimming at Q25 and MiXCR clone calling, and kept in-frame beta chains. Entries that share a CDR3 protein sequence are merged under the most common genes and DNA. The sample yields about 20,000 distinct CDR3 sequences; around 55% were counted once. About 7% of the sample goes to the ten largest clones.

The sample was CD4+ T cells from blood, cultured in vitro. The receptors were gathered from a human donor who had recovered from COVID-19.

The CDR3 DNA is TGCGCCAGCAGCCCACTTCCGGGACAGAGAAATTCACCCCTCCACTTT. Translation: CASSPLPGQRNSPLHF. V and J are TRBV5-1 and TRBJ1-6, with TRBD1 identical over 7 bases. The CDR3 totals 16 residues. Germline loops: CDR1 SGHRS, CDR2 YFSETQ. The V segment lost 4 bases and the J segment 7 bases; nucleotides outside the gene matches: 11.

This rearrangement joins TRBV12-5 to TRBJ2-7; D is possibly TRBD1 (6 bases). V was pared by 6 bases and J by 5 bases, with 17 bases between. The CDR3 runs to 14 residues. Germline V gene lookup returns CDR1 LGHNT and CDR2 FRNRAP. The CDR3 region has the DNA TGTGCTAGTGGGTCCTACTTACAGGGCCACGAGCAGTACTTC. This sequence encodes CASGSYLQGHEQYF.

The rearrangement joins TRBV30 to TRBJ2-1; 9 positions match TRBD2. The germline V gene encodes CDR1 GTSNPN and CDR2 SVGIG (reference sequence). Trimming removed 4 bases from V and 9 bases from J; junction bases left unmatched: 7. The CDR3 has 13 residues. The CDR3 loop is CAWKGGRAGEQFF. CDR3 sequence (DNA): TGTGCCTGGAAGGGCGGGAGGGCCGGTGAGCAGTTCTTC. The whole variable domain, filled in from reference TRBV30 and TRBJ2-1, reads SQTIHQWPATLVQPVGSPLSLECTVEGTSNPNLYWYRQAAGRGLQLLFYSVGIGQISSEVPQNLSASRPQDRQFILSSKKLLLSDSGFYLCAWKGGRAGEQFFGPGTRLTVL.

V usage is TRBV24-1 and J usage is TRBJ2-1; 9 nucleotides agree with TRBD1. The CDR3 runs to 16 residues. V was clipped by 5 bases and J by 1 base; unmatched bases: 5. Germline-derived CDR1 and CDR2 are KGHDR and SFDVKD. CDR3 protein: CATSAPGQGSYNEQFF. CDR3 sequence (DNA): TGTGCCACCAGTGCCCCGGGACAGGGATCCTACAATGAGCAGTTCTTC.

This clonotype appeared a few times. This sequence joins TRBV6-2 or TRBV6-3 and TRBJ1-2; D gene ambiguous. The CDR3 spans 14 residues. CDR1 and CDR2 from the germline V gene are MNHEY and SVGEGT. Trimming cost V 7 bases and J 4 bases, with 16 bases left between them. The CDR3 spells CASTQWRLGYGYTF. The CDR3 coding sequence is TGTGCCAGCACCCAATGGAGGTTGGGCTATGGCTACACCTTC.